Listed below are T cell receptor beta chains from one sample, sequenced in a study of identifying expanded T cells in peripheral blood. The repertoire was sequenced with immunoSEQ multiplex PCR; TCRdb's copy has only in-frame clones and lacks some. The top ten clones hold around 15% of a sample with fewer than 60,000 clones, approximately 80% of them seen once. Sequencing was performed on blood. Receptors were obtained from a person between 18 and 75 years old in good health. Each CDR3 is given with its conserved first and last residue. A D gene is named only where the DNA matches it firmly. Clone size is shown for a subset of rows, as once, few, many or a class of expanded clone.

d_call,clone_size,v_call,j_call,cdr3_aa,cdr3_nt
TRBD2,few,TRBV6-4,TRBJ2-1,CASSDSAGGFGEQFF,TGTGCCAGCAGTGACTCGGCGGGGGGGTTCGGTGAGCAGTTCTTC
TRBD2,.,TRBV6-1,TRBJ2-3,CASSGEGRSTDTQYF,TGTGCCAGCAGTGGGGAGGGTAGGAGCACAGATACGCAGTATTTT
TRBD1,.,TRBV6-1,TRBJ1-1,CASSGGQANTEAFF,TGTGCCAGCAGCGGGGGACAGGCGAACACTGAAGCTTTCTTT
TRBD1,.,TRBV30,TRBJ1-1,CAWHAYDRASEAFF,TGTGCCTGGCACGCTTATGACAGGGCGTCAGAAGCTTTCTTT
TRBD1,once,TRBV29-1,TRBJ1-1,CSVRAGGTEAFF,TGCAGCGTCCGGGCAGGGGGCACTGAAGCTTTCTTT
.,.,TRBV5-1,TRBJ2-2,CASSLSAGTAGELFF,TGCGCCAGCAGCTTGAGCGCGGGGACGGCCGGGGAGCTGTTTTTT
.,.,TRBV7-9,TRBJ2-1,CASSHRLRSNYNEQFF,TGTGCCAGCAGCCACAGACTCCGCTCGAACTACAATGAGCAGTTCTTC
.,.,TRBV2,TRBJ2-1,CASSESGLVSYNEQFF,TGTGCCAGCAGTGAATCTGGGCTAGTCTCCTACAATGAGCAGTTCTTC
.,.,TRBV5-8,TRBJ2-4,CASSLWGISNIQYF,TGTGCCAGCAGCTTGTGGGGTATCTCGAACATTCAGTACTTC
TRBD1,.,TRBV4-2,TRBJ1-5,CASSHERGQGGQPQHF,TGTGCCAGCAGCCACGAGAGGGGACAGGGAGGTCAGCCCCAGCATTTT
.,.,TRBV11-1,TRBJ2-1,CASSFGLTSYNEQFF,TGTGCCAGCAGCTTCGGGCTGACCTCCTACAATGAGCAGTTCTTC
.,once,TRBV11-2,TRBJ1-6,CASSLRVFSGYNSPLHF,TGTGCCAGCAGCTTAAGGGTTTTCAGTGGCTATAATTCACCCCTCCACTTT
.,.,TRBV5-4,TRBJ1-2,CASSTGGGGGYTF,TGTGCCAGCAGCACCGGTGGGGGGGGTGGCTACACCTTC
TRBD2,.,TRBV10-2,TRBJ2-1,CASRLAGRDEQFF,TGCGCCAGCAGATTAGCGGGCCGGGATGAGCAGTTCTTC
.,.,TRBV5-1,TRBJ2-2,CASRRSGREGELFF,TGCGCCAGCAGACGCTCGGGCAGGGAAGGGGAGCTGTTTTTT
.,.,TRBV25-1,TRBJ2-3,CASFRAETDTQYF,TGTGCCAGCTTTCGGGCCGAGACAGATACGCAGTATTTT
.,once,TRBV5-4,TRBJ2-5,CASSPWQGAETQYF,TGTGCCAGCAGCCCCTGGCAGGGCGCGGAGACCCAGTACTTC
.,once,TRBV13,TRBJ2-1,CASSLTRDEQFF,TGTGCCAGCAGCTTAACCAGGGATGAGCAGTTCTTC
.,.,TRBV11-3,TRBJ2-3,CASSLMQGTDTQYF,TGTGCCAGCAGCTTAATGCAGGGCACAGATACGCAGTATTTT
TRBD2,.,TRBV7-4,TRBJ2-3,CASSPDLAGRTDTQYF,TGTGCCAGCAGCCCTGACCTAGCGGGCCGCACAGATACGCAGTATTTT